The entry below describes one T cell receptor (beta chain). Per the authors' pipeline: Nucleated cell number was recorded as an estimate derived from reference gene primer amplification. Data came from immunoSEQ multiplex PCR; TCRdb stores just in-frame clones and leaves some out. The V and J calls and clone size come from that table; D and trimming were worked out from the DNA. The table shows just over 250,000 clones, with 88% occurring only once. Enrollment of patients from Seattle took place during active infection, with longitudinal follow-up. The record originates from a study of blood T cell repertoires in COVID-19. In the study overall: Sites in the United States, Italy and Spain provided acute and convalescent COVID-19 samples. Nucleic acid was either cDNA or gDNA, and it came from T cells, B-cell-depleted T cells, or PBMCs.

Germline V CDR1 and CDR2: GTSNPN, SVGIG (reference sequence). CDR3 length equals 13 residues. Trimming cost V 1 base and J 3 bases, with 9 bases left between them. This chain links TRBV30 with TRBJ1-2; the D is unclear. This receptor was identified in a woman in her 70s with COVID-19, enrolled during active disease. The source material was peripheral blood. The CDR3 reads CAWSATLDYGYTF. The CDR3 nucleotides read TGTGCCTGGAGTGCCACTTTGGACTATGGCTACACCTTC.